These 18 T cell receptor beta chains were sequenced from one sample in a study of response to subunit inactivated influenza vaccine. In TCRdb, the RT-PCR reads were re-called with MiXCR into one record per CDR3 protein. The sample lists about 240,000 distinct CDR3 sequences, 10% to 15% seen once, with approximately 7.8% in the top ten. The sequencing used non-naive T cells sorted from PBMCs, collected roughly 2 weeks before vaccination. The receptors were gathered from a middle-aged man who received an inactivated influenza vaccine.

This clonotype was observed a few times. The chain joins TRBV20-1 to TRBJ1-3; no definite D call. The ends were cut back, 3 bases at V and 0 bases at J, with 9 bases in the middle. Germline CDR1 DFQATT, CDR2 SNEGSKA (reference sequence). The CDR3 sequence is 14 residues long. CDR3 protein: CSASQRSSGNTIYF. CDR3 nucleotide sequence: TGCAGTGCTAGTCAAAGGAGCTCTGGAAACACCATATATTTT.

J is TRBJ2-1 and V is TRBV4-3; weak D call: TRBD2 (6 bases). The CDR3 totals 19 residues. CDR1 and CDR2 (germline): LGHNA, YSLEER. The V end was cut by 1 base, the J end by 4 bases, with 23 bases between. The CDR3 spells CASSQGFFLASENYNEQFF. CDR3 DNA sequence: TGCGCCAGCAGCCAAGGCTTTTTTCTAGCGTCCGAGAATTACAATGAGCAGTTCTTC.

There are a few counts of this clonotype. The chain recombines TRBV5-1 with TRBJ2-7; D uncertain. The CDR3 has 14 residues. The V gene's germline CDR1 is SGHRS and CDR2 YFSETQ. With 4 bases removed from V and 0 bases from J, the gap between germline ends came to 11 bases. CDR3 protein: CASSADVSSYEQYF. The CDR3 region has the DNA TGCGCCAGCAGCGCGGACGTTAGCTCCTACGAGCAGTACTTC. Combining the CDR3 with reference TRBV5-1 and TRBJ2-7 gives the whole variable domain KAGVTQTPRYLIKTRGQQVTLSCSPISGHRSVSWYQQTPGQGLQFLFEYFSETQRNKGNFPGRFSGRQFSNSRSEMNVSTLELGDSALYLCASSADVSSYEQYFGPGTRLTVT.

This clonotype occurred a few times. The V and J genes are TRBV5-6 and TRBJ2-2; 10 nucleotides agree with TRBD1. The germline CDR1 and CDR2 sequences are SGHDT and YYEEEE. Trimming took 2 bases from V and 6 from J; bases not matched to a gene: 7. The CDR3 extends over 16 amino acids. The CDR3 region is CASSFSGQGNSGELFF. As DNA, the CDR3 is TGTGCCAGCAGCTTCTCGGGACAGGGGAATTCCGGGGAGCTGTTTTTT.

This clonotype was recorded many times. V is TRBV28 and J is TRBJ2-7, with 9 positions matching TRBD2. The CDR3 covers 17 residues. In germline, CDR1 is MDHEN, CDR2 SYDVKM. Germline trimming cut 5 bases from V and 2 bases from J; bases unmatched to any gene: 13. CDR3 bases: TGTGCCAGCAGTCCACCTCCGGGACTAGCCCTCACCTACGAGCAGTACTTC. As protein: CASSPPPGLALTYEQYF.

Only a few counts were recorded for this clonotype. The J gene is TRBJ2-3, the V gene TRBV7-2, with a tentative D call TRBD2 (6 bases). This CDR3 is 14 amino acids long. Trimming took off 5 bases at V and 3 bases at J, with 12 bases between the two ends. CDR1 and CDR2 from the germline V gene are SGHTA and FQGNSA. In DNA form, the CDR3 reads TGTGCCAGCAGCGGCGGGGAAAGGACAGATACGCAGTATTTT. Translation: CASSGGERTDTQYF. The full variable domain, completed using reference TRBV7-2 and TRBJ2-3, is GAGVSQSPSNKVTEKGKDVELRCDPISGHTALYWYRQSLGQGLEFLIYFQGNSAPDKSGLPSDRFSAERTGGSVSTLTIQRTQQEDSAVYLCASSGGERTDTQYFGPGTRLTVL.

The table lists this clonotype with a few counts. This chain joins TRBV6-2 or TRBV6-3 and TRBJ1-6, with TRBD1 matching 9 bases. This CDR3 is built from 15 residues. Germline lookup yields CDR1 MNHEY and CDR2 SVGEGT. V was clipped by 5 bases and J by 7 bases; unmatched bases: 6. The CDR3 loop is CASSQWTGDNSPLHF. CDR3 sequence (DNA): TGTGCCAGCAGTCAGTGGACAGGGGACAATTCACCCCTCCACTTT.

This clonotype was counted many times. The V and J genes are TRBV10-3 and TRBJ2-1; possibly TRBD1 for D (6 bases). The ends were cut back, 0 bases at V and 2 bases at J, with 14 bases in the middle. This CDR3 is built from 17 residues. Germline V gene sequence: CDR1 ENHRY, CDR2 SYGVKD. CDR3 in amino acids: CAISESSAGGAYNEQFF. CDR3 in DNA: TGTGCCATCAGTGAGTCGAGTGCTGGGGGCGCCTACAATGAGCAGTTCTTC.

The rearrangement joins TRBV6-1 to TRBJ2-4; 9 positions agree with TRBD1. CDR1 MNHNS and CDR2 SASEGT come from the germline V gene. Trimming took 4 bases from V and 1 from J; bases not matched to a gene: 5. The CDR3 spans 16 residues. Here the CDR3 reads CASSVGTGSAKNIQYF. The CDR3 DNA is TGTGCCAGCAGTGTAGGGACAGGGAGCGCCAAAAACATTCAGTACTTC.

The genes are TRBV20-1 and TRBJ2-3; D is undetermined. The CDR3 has 13 residues. V dropped 3 bases and J dropped 5 bases, with 12 bases sitting between them. Germline V lookup: CDR1 DFQATT, CDR2 SNEGSKA (reference sequence). The CDR3, as DNA: TGCAGTGCTAGTCAGAGGCCATTAGATACGCAGTATTTT. Its translation: CSASQRPLDTQYF.

There are many counts of this clonotype. The chain employs TRBV5-1 and TRBJ2-1; 14 nucleotides match TRBD2. The CDR3 extends over 16 amino acids. Germline values: CDR1 SGHRS, CDR2 YFSETQ. V shed 4 bases, J shed 7 bases, and the junction held 7 bases outside the gene matches. In DNA, the CDR3 is TGCGCCAGCAGCGAGACTAGCGGGGGGGCCTTGAATGAGCAGTTCTTC. This encodes CASSETSGGALNEQFF.

This clonotype was counted at least ten times. The CDR3 DNA sequence: TGTGCCAGCACCTTACAGGGGGCGCCTGGGCCCCAGCATTTT. Translation: CASTLQGAPGPQHF. V and J are TRBV12-3 or TRBV12-4 and TRBJ1-5; the match to TRBD1 covers 9 bases. The CDR3 sequence is 14 residues long. J lost 9 bases, V lost 7 bases, and 10 bases had no gene match.

Only a few counts were recorded for this clonotype. The rearrangement links TRBV27 to TRBJ2-5; D may be TRBD2 (6 bases). Germline lookup yields CDR1 MNHEY and CDR2 SMNVEV (reference sequence). V shed 4 bases and J shed 4 bases, with 10 bases lying between them. This CDR3 region has 13 residues. CDR3 sequence (DNA): TGTGCCAGCAGTTGGGGGGATCGAGAGACCCAGTACTTC. Amino acids: CASSWGDRETQYF.

This clonotype was recorded many times. This sequence joins TRBV5-1 and TRBJ2-5; either TRBD1 or TRBD2 may fit D (5 bases each). CDR1 is SGHRS, CDR2 YFSETQ, per germline. The CDR3 has 13 residues. V was cut by 0 bases and J by 5 bases, with 8 bases left in between. CDR3 in amino acids: CASSLEGDETQYF. In DNA form, the CDR3 reads TGCGCCAGCAGCTTGGAAGGGGACGAGACCCAGTACTTC.

In its sample, this clonotype was seen a few times. This chain links TRBV4-2 with TRBJ2-5; tentatively, D is TRBD2 (5 bases). The germline V gene encodes CDR1 LGHNA and CDR2 YNFKEQ. The CDR3 runs 16 residues. V lost 1 base to trimming and J lost 7 bases, with 19 bases between them. CDR3 sequence: CASSQAGSEDSRTQYF. For the CDR3, the DNA is TGTGCCAGCAGCCAAGCGGGATCAGAGGACTCGAGGACCCAGTACTTC.

The chain combines TRBV6-1 with TRBJ2-3, with 15 bases fitting TRBD2. Trimming cost V 6 bases and J 6 bases; bases outside gene matches: 7. The CDR3 is 16 residues long. The germline CDR1 and CDR2 sequences are MNHNS and SASEGT. The chain's CDR3 is CASSNGLAGGRDTQYF. In DNA, the CDR3 is TGTGCCAGCAGCAATGGACTAGCGGGGGGGCGGGATACGCAGTATTTT.

This clonotype was counted between two and nine times. In nucleotides, the CDR3 is TGCAGTGCTAGAGAACGGGGTTTGTATGAGCAGTTCTTC. Residues: CSARERGLYEQFF. This sequence joins TRBV20-1 and TRBJ2-1; D might be TRBD2 (5 bases). Trimming pared 0 bases from V and 8 bases from J, leaving 11 bases between. The CDR3 covers 13 residues. The V gene's germline CDR1 is DFQATT and CDR2 SNEGSKA (reference sequence).

The V and J genes are TRBV30 and TRBJ2-3; TRBD2 agrees at 8 bases. Germline V gene sequence: CDR1 GTSNPN, CDR2 SVGIG (reference sequence). This CDR3 has 15 amino acids. V trimming: 0 bases; J trimming: 1 base; junction bases outside the gene matches: 3. The CDR3 sequence: CAWSVGRGGTDTQYF. The CDR3 DNA follows: TGTGCCTGGAGTGTAGGGCGGGGGGGCACAGATACGCAGTATTTT.